Each of the 27 T cell receptor beta chains below was sequenced from the same sample in a study of identical twins. TCRdb re-analysed the 5' RACE reads in MiXCR, keeping a single row per CDR3 protein. The sample carries 750,000 to 950,000 distinct CDR3 sequences, roughly an eighth recorded once. Another study also made use of these data, one on yellow fever vaccine responses in identical twins.

The material sequenced was PBMCs. These receptors all stem from a woman aged 18-29 years in good health.

A few counts support this clonotype. V usage is TRBV5-1 and J usage is TRBJ2-3; D might be TRBD1 (6 bases). V lost 1 base and J 5 bases, leaving 14 bases between the germline ends. From germline, CDR1 is SGHRS and CDR2 YFSETQ. This CDR3 has 15 residues. The CDR3 DNA reads as TGCGCCAGCAGCTTGACAGGGCAAAGGGGAGATACGCAGTATTTT. It yields the protein CASSLTGQRGDTQYF.

In this sample, this clonotype turned up a few times. This rearrangement joins TRBV15 to TRBJ2-3; 8 nucleotides line up with TRBD2. The V gene end was trimmed by 4 bases and the J gene end by 2 bases; junction bases not matched to a gene: 5. CDR1 and CDR2 from the germline V gene are LNHNV and YYDKDF (reference sequence). The CDR3 consists of 15 residues. CDR3 loop: CATSTLAGATDTQYF. CDR3 in DNA: TGTGCCACCAGCACCCTAGCGGGCGCCACAGATACGCAGTATTTT.

This clonotype occurred many times. V is TRBV7-8 and J is TRBJ2-2, with TRBD2 matching 9 bases. CDR1 and CDR2 (germline): SGHVS, FQNEAQ. This CDR3 has 18 amino acids. With V trimmed by 5 bases and J by 0 bases, 10 bases remained unmatched. CDR3 in DNA: TGTGCCAGCAGCGACCGACCTCTAGCGGGATCGAACACCGGGGAGCTGTTTTTT. Translation gives CASSDRPLAGSNTGELFF.

The rearrangement links TRBV24-1 to TRBJ2-7, with D possibly being TRBD2 (5 bases). V was cut by 4 bases and J by 10 bases, with 16 bases left in between. The germline V gene encodes CDR1 KGHDR and CDR2 SFDVKD. The CDR3 has 13 amino acids. CDR3 amino acids: CATSERTARGQYF. The CDR3, as DNA: TGTGCCACCAGTGAAAGAACCGCCCGGGGACAGTACTTC.

The V call is TRBV10-3, the J call TRBJ2-4; D unresolved. V was cut by 3 bases and J by 0 bases, with 6 bases left in between. In germline, CDR1 is ENHRY, CDR2 SYGVKD. The CDR3 extends over 14 amino acids. CDR3: CAISDPRAKNIQYF. The CDR3 coding sequence is TGTGCCATCAGTGATCCTAGAGCCAAAAACATTCAGTACTTC.

The sample holds a few counts of this clonotype. This chain links TRBV25-1 with TRBJ2-3; 10 bases agree with TRBD1. CDR3 size: 17 residues. After removal of 4 bases from V and 4 bases from J, the junction contained 11 bases not matched to a gene. CDR1 is MGHDK, CDR2 SYGVNS, per germline. CDR3 region: CASSGGIGQGGADTQYF. CDR3 coding DNA: TGTGCCAGCAGTGGAGGCATCGGACAGGGGGGAGCAGATACGCAGTATTTT. Based on the CDR3 plus reference TRBV25-1 and TRBJ2-3, the full variable domain is EADIYQTPRYLVIGTGKKITLECSQTMGHDKMYWYQQDPGMELHLIHYSYGVNSTEKGDLSSESTVSRIRTEHFPLTLESARPSHTSQYLCASSGGIGQGGADTQYFGPGTRLTVL.

This clonotype was seen more than once but under ten times. The gene calls are TRBV12-3 or TRBV12-4 and TRBJ1-2; D unresolved. The ends were cut back, 10 bases at V and 6 bases at J, with 12 bases in the middle. CDR3 size: 11 residues. CDR3 sequence (DNA): TGTGCCATCCCCGAAGGAGATGGCTACACCTTC. Its protein is CAIPEGDGYTF.

The V call is TRBV2, the J call TRBJ1-6, with 11 bases identical to TRBD1. J was trimmed by 4 bases and V by 4 bases; bases with no gene match: 3. The CDR3 is 16 amino acids. Germline V gene lookup returns CDR1 SNHLY and CDR2 FYNNEI. This chain's CDR3 is CASSAGQGVYNSPLHF. In DNA, the CDR3 is TGTGCCAGCAGTGCGGGACAGGGGGTGTATAATTCACCCCTCCACTTT. The whole variable domain, remainder taken from reference TRBV2 and TRBJ1-6, is EPEVTQTPSHQVTQMGQEVILRCVPISNHLYFYWYRQILGQKVEFLVSFYNNEISEKSEIFDDQFSVERPDGSNFTLKIRSTKLEDSAMYFCASSAGQGVYNSPLHFGNGTRLTVT.

The V gene is TRBV7-9, the J gene TRBJ2-7; 12 bases line up with TRBD2. The germline gives CDR1 SEHNR, CDR2 FQNEAQ (reference sequence). V dropped 2 bases and J dropped 5; count of bases not matched to a gene: 4. The CDR3 has 15 residues. The CDR3 region has the DNA TGTGCCAGCAGCTTACTAGCGGGAGGGCCCCACGAGCAGTACTTC. It codes for CASSLLAGGPHEQYF.

This clonotype was seen repeatedly, ten times or more. The chain joins TRBV28 to TRBJ2-5, with D perhaps matching TRBD2 (6 bases). Germline lookup yields CDR1 MDHEN and CDR2 SYDVKM. CDR3 length equals 13 residues. Between the trimmed V and J ends, which lost 3 bases and 5 bases, there was a span of 10 bases. The CDR3 bases are TGTGCCAGCAGTTTTGGGGGGAGTGAGACCCAGTACTTC. As protein: CASSFGGSETQYF.

This clonotype was found a few times. The V call is TRBV2, the J call TRBJ2-7; TRBD2 aligns across 9 bases. Germline V gene sequence: CDR1 SNHLY, CDR2 FYNNEI. CDR3 length equals 14 residues. The V and J ends lost 3 bases and 5 bases, in that order; junction bases with no gene match: 5. CDR3 residues: CASSDSGSMDEQYF. In DNA form, the CDR3 reads TGTGCCAGCAGTGATAGCGGGAGTATGGACGAGCAGTACTTC.

This chain connects TRBV5-1 to TRBJ2-2, with TRBD2 matching 10 bases. Losses at the gene ends were 0 bases for V and 1 base for J; bases not matched to a gene: 9. CDR1 and CDR2 (germline): SGHRS, YFSETQ. This CDR3 spans 19 amino acids. CDR3 DNA: TGCGCCAGCAGCTTGGAGGCTAGCGGGGGCACCCTGAACACCGGGGAGCTGTTTTTT. It yields the protein CASSLEASGGTLNTGELFF.

This clonotype was found a few times. J is TRBJ2-1 and V is TRBV7-6; 9 nucleotides line up with TRBD2. The CDR3 loop spans 19 amino acids. The trim removed 2 bases at V and 4 bases at J, leaving 15 bases unmatched. Germline V CDR1 and CDR2: SGHVS, FNYEAQ. CDR3 DNA: TGTGCCAGCAGCTTATATGATGGGCGGGAGGGCCGTGGATACAATGAGCAGTTCTTC. It translates to CASSLYDGREGRGYNEQFF.

This clonotype showed up many times. J is TRBJ1-1 and V is TRBV4-1; possibly TRBD1 for D (6 bases). V lost 0 bases to trimming and J lost 0 bases, with 8 bases between them. Germline CDR1 and CDR2: MGHRA and YSYEKL. This CDR3 region has 15 residues. This chain's CDR3 is CASSQDQGLNTEAFF. As DNA, the CDR3 is TGCGCCAGCAGCCAAGATCAGGGGCTGAACACTGAAGCTTTCTTT.

This clonotype has more than one count but fewer than ten. The chain carries TRBV12-3 or TRBV12-4 and TRBJ1-1, with D hard to call. The CDR3 covers 11 residues. V lost 5 bases, J lost 7 bases, and 8 bases lay in between. CDR3 nucleotides: TGTGCCAGCAGTCGGCTATTTGAAGCTTTCTTT. Amino acid sequence: CASSRLFEAFF.

The chain combines TRBV4-1 with TRBJ2-3; a weak D match, TRBD1 (6 bases). The germline CDR1 and CDR2 sequences are MGHRA and YSYEKL. The CDR3 spans 14 residues. V lost 3 bases to trimming and J lost 6 bases, with 13 bases between them. The CDR3 spells CASSQGAAADTQYF. The CDR3 nucleotides are TGCGCCAGCAGCCAGGGGGCTGCAGCTGATACGCAGTATTTT.

The V gene is TRBV20-1, the J gene TRBJ2-7; TRBD1 aligns across 8 bases. V shed 0 bases and J 3 bases; nucleotides not matched to a gene: 7. This CDR3 contains 15 residues. Germline V gives CDR1 DFQATT, CDR2 SNEGSKA (reference sequence). The CDR3 spells CSAREPGTGHYEQYF. CDR3 DNA sequence: TGCAGTGCTAGAGAACCCGGGACAGGTCACTACGAGCAGTACTTC.

This clonotype was found a few times. The CDR3 spells CATGQQETQYF. DNA for the CDR3: TGTGCCACCGGTCAACAAGAGACCCAGTACTTC. The chain employs TRBV24-1 and TRBJ2-5; D is ambiguous. The germline V gene encodes CDR1 KGHDR and CDR2 SFDVKD. The V gene lost 9 bases and the J gene lost 2 bases, with 6 bases spanning the gap. This CDR3 has 11 residues.

This clonotype was recorded many times. The V call is TRBV2, the J call TRBJ2-3; TRBD1 matches 7 bases. Germline V gene lookup returns CDR1 SNHLY and CDR2 FYNNEI. This CDR3 is 13 amino acids long. Trimming cost V 6 bases and J 2 bases; bases outside gene matches: 2. CDR3 protein: CASRQGPTDTQYF. The CDR3 DNA reads as TGTGCCAGCAGACAGGGGCCCACAGATACGCAGTATTTT.

This chain connects TRBV20-1 to TRBJ2-1; 12 nucleotides align to TRBD2. This CDR3 region has 15 residues. Germline values: CDR1 DFQATT, CDR2 SNEGSKA (reference sequence). V was clipped by 5 bases and J by 3 bases; unmatched bases: 5. For the CDR3, the DNA is TGCAGTGCTGATGGACTAGCGGGGTTCTACAATGAGCAGTTCTTC. This codes for CSADGLAGFYNEQFF.

The chain has TRBV10-3 and TRBJ2-3; TRBD2 matches at 12 bases. This CDR3 is built from 20 residues. Trimming took 2 bases from V and 3 from J; bases not matched to a gene: 15. From germline, CDR1 is ENHRY and CDR2 SYGVKD. The CDR3 protein is CAISEPMSTSGGHSTDTQYF. CDR3 coding DNA: TGTGCCATCAGTGAGCCTATGAGCACTAGCGGGGGGCACTCAACAGATACGCAGTATTTT.

V usage is TRBV12-3 or TRBV12-4 and J usage is TRBJ1-4, with D perhaps matching TRBD1 (6 bases). V lost 7 bases and J 2 bases, leaving 8 bases between the germline ends. The CDR3 covers 13 residues. CDR3 DNA: TGTGCCAGCAAGGGGGTTACTAATGAAAAACTGTTTTTT. Translating gives CASKGVTNEKLFF.

There are a few counts of this clonotype. CDR3 in amino acids: CASSLTGLSSDTQYF. The CDR3 DNA sequence: TGTGCCAGCAGCTTAACAGGGCTTAGTTCAGATACGCAGTATTTT. The rearrangement links TRBV7-8 to TRBJ2-3; perhaps TRBD1 as D (6 bases). This CDR3 comprises 15 residues. CDR1 is SGHVS, CDR2 FQNEAQ, per germline. V was cut by 2 bases and J by 4 bases, with 13 bases left in between.

CDR3 amino acids: CASSDGAIKTTGTQYF. In DNA, the CDR3 is TGTGCCAGCAGTGATGGGGCCATCAAAACTACGGGAACGCAGTATTTT. The chain has TRBV2 and TRBJ2-3, with D perhaps being TRBD1 or TRBD2 (5 bases each). Germline loops: CDR1 SNHLY, CDR2 FYNNEI. Between the trimmed V and J ends, which lost 3 bases and 9 bases, there was a span of 22 bases. The CDR3 loop spans 16 amino acids.

This clonotype has a handful of counts. V and J are TRBV7-8 and TRBJ2-1; D is unresolved. Looked up from germline, CDR1 is SGHVS and CDR2 is FQNEAQ. V dropped 1 base and J dropped 0 bases, with 10 bases sitting between them. This CDR3 is 16 amino acids long. The CDR3 DNA follows: TGTGCCAGCAGCTTAGACCCTCTAAGCTCCTACAATGAGCAGTTCTTC. Translation gives CASSLDPLSSYNEQFF.

This clonotype was counted at least ten times. The chain employs TRBV5-4 and TRBJ2-1; 15 nucleotides line up with TRBD2. This CDR3 contains 17 residues. J lost 9 bases, V lost 4 bases, and 11 bases had no gene match. Germline values: CDR1 SGHNT, CDR2 YYREEE (reference sequence). The DNA of the CDR3 is TGTGCCAGCAGCCGTACGACCGGGACTAGCGGGAGGCGTGAGCAGTTCTTC. Amino acids: CASSRTTGTSGRREQFF.

CDR3 coding DNA: TGTGCCAGCAGCTTAGTATCACAGGGGGTTGAGACCCAGTACTTC. It codes for CASSLVSQGVETQYF. The chain uses TRBV7-9 and TRBJ2-5; 8 bases align to TRBD1. CDR3 length equals 15 residues. The J segment lost 5 bases and the V segment lost 1 base, leaving 6 bases of the junction unmatched. The germline CDR1 and CDR2 sequences are SEHNR and FQNEAQ (reference sequence).